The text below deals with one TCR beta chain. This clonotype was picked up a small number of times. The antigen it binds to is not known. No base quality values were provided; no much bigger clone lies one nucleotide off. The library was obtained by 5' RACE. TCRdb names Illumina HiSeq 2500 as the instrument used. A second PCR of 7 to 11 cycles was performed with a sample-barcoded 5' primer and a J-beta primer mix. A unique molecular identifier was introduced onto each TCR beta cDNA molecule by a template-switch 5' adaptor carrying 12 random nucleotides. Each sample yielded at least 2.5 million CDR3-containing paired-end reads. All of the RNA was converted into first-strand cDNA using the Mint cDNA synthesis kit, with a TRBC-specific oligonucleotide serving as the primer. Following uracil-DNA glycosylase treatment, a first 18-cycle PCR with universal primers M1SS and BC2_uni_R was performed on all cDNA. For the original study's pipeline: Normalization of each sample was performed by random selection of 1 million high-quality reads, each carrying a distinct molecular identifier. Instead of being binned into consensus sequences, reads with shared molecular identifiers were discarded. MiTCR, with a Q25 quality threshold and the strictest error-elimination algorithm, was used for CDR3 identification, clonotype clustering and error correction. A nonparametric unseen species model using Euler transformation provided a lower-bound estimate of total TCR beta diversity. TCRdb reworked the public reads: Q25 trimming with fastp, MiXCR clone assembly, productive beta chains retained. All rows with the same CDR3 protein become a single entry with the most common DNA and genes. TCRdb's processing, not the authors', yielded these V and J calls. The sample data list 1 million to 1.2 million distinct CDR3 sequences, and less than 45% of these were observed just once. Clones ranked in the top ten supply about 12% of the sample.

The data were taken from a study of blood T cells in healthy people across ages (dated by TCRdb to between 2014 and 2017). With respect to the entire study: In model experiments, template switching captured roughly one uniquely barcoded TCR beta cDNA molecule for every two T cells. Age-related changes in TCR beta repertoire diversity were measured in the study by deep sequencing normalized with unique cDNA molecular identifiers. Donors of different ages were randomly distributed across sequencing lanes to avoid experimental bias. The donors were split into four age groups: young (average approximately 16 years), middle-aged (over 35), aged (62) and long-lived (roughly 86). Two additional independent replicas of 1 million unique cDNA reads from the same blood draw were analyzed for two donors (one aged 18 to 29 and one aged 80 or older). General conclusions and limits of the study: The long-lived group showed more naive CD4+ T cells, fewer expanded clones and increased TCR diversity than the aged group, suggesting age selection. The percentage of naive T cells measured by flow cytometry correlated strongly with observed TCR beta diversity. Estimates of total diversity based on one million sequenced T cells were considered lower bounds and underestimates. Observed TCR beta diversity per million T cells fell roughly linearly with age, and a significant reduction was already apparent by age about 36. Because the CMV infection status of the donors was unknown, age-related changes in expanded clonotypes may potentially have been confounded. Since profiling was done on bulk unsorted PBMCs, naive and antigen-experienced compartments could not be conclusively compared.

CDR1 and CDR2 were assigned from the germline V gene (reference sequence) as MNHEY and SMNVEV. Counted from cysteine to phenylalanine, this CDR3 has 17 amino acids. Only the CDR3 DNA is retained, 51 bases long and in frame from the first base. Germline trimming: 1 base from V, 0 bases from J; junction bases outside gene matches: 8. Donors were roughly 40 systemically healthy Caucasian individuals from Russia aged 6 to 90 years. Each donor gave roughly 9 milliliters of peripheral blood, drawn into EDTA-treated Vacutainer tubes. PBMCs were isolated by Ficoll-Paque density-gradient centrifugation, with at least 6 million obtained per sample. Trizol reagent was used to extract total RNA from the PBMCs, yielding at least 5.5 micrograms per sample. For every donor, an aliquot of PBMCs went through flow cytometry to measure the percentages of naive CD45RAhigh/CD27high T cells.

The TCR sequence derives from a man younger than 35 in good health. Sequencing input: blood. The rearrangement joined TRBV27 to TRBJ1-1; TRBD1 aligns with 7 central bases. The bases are TGTGCCAGCAGTTTATTCCCTAGACAGGGACTGAACACTGAAGCTTTCTTT. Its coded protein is CASSLFPRQGLNTEAFF.